A selection of T cell receptor beta chains follows, all from one sample in a study of T cell repertoires in cytomegalovirus infection. TCRdb ran MiXCR on the reads and lists one entry per CDR3 protein. The profile shows more than 650,000 distinct CDR3 sequences, approximately 34% of them singletons. Sample: PBMCs. The receptors shown here come from a human donor in good health (CMV status not recorded). Some clones in this sample may be carry-over from other donors' samples. Both conserved end residues are part of each CDR3.

V gene,CDR3 protein
TRBV12-3/TRBV12-4,CASSFGGTNYGYTF
TRBV10-3,CAISEEREGLETQYF
TRBV7-2,CASSPSLAGGTDTQYF
TRBV28,CASRGSFGHLNTEAFF
TRBV20-1,CSAGAFGNTIYF
TRBV2,CASSDRPHDTQYF
TRBV20-1,CSAYTSAPEQFF
TRBV2,CASSVGLVAGELFF
TRBV27,CASSPLGTGGAETQYF
TRBV24-1,CATSVQGPNEQFF
TRBV28,CASSPESLGGTEAFF
TRBV5-5,CASSLLGNSYNEQFF
TRBV28,CASRSGVAGYTF
TRBV15,CATSRDIENTEAFF
TRBV10-2,CASRQGNEQFF
TRBV27,CASSLNPLAGPPYQETQYF
TRBV7-6,CASSLDATAPHEQYF
TRBV7-2,CASSSSGATNEKLFF
TRBV7-8,CASSWTRRGTEAFF
TRBV6-5,CASSLRTGTVSYEQYF
TRBV6-5,CASSYSGGGEKLFF
TRBV28,CASSFGQGEGYTF